This T cell receptor (beta chain) was captured in a study of blood T cell repertoires in COVID-19. Some clones are missing from TCRdb's copy, which holds only in-frame ones; the method was immunoSEQ multiplex PCR. This table has roughly 200,000 clones, nearly 90% appearing once. Germline V gives CDR1 LNHDA, CDR2 SQIVND (reference sequence). The CDR3 is 14 amino acids. V lost 6 bases, J lost 2 bases, and 11 bases lay in between. The sequence was collected from a man aged 50-59 years with acute or convalescent COVID-19. Sequences were obtained from peripheral blood. The J gene is TRBJ1-5, the V gene TRBV19, with a tentative D call TRBD1 (6 bases). The DNA for the CDR3 is TGTGCCAGTAGCAGGGAGGGGGGCAATCAGCCCCAGCATTTT. Translated, it gives CASSREGGNQPQHF.